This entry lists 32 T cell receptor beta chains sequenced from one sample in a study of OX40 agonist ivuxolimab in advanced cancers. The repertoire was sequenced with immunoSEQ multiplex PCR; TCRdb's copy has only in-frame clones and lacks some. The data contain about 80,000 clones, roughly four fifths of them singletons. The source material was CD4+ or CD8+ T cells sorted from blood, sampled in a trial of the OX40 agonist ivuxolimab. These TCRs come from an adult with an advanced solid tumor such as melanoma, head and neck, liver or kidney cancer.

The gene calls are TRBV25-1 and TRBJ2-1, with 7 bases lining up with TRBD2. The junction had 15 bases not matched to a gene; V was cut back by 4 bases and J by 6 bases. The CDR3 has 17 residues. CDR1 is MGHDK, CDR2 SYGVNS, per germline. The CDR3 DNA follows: TGTGCCAGCAGTGGTCTTTTGTGGGAGGGCCTTGTCAATGAGCAGTTCTTC. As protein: CASSGLLWEGLVNEQFF. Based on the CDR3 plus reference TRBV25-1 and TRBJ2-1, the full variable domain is EADIYQTPRYLVIGTGKKITLECSQTMGHDKMYWYQQDPGMELHLIHYSYGVNSTEKGDLSSESTVSRIRTEHFPLTLESARPSHTSQYLCASSGLLWEGLVNEQFFGPGTRLTVL.

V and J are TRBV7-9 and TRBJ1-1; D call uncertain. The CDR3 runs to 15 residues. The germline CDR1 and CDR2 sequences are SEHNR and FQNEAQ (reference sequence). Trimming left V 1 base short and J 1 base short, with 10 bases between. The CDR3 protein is CASSLGGLPNTEAFF. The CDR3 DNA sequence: TGTGCCAGCAGCTTAGGTGGGTTGCCGAACACTGAAGCTTTCTTT.

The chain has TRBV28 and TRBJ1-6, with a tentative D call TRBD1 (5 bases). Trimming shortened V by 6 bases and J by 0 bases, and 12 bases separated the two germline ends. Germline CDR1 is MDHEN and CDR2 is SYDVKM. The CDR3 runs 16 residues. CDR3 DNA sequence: TGTGCCAGCAGAAGGGACGGCGACTCCTATAATTCACCCCTCCACTTT. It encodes CASRRDGDSYNSPLHF.

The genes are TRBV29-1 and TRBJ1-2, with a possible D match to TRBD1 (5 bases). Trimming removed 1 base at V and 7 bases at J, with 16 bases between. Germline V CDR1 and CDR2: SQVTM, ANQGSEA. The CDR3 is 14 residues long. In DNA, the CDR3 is TGCAGCGTTGAAGGATATCAGGGCGTGGGTGGCTACACCTTC. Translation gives CSVEGYQGVGGYTF.

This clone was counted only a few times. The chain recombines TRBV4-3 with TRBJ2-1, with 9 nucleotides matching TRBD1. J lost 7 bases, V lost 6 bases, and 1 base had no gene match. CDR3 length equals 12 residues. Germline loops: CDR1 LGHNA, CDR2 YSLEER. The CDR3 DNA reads TGCGCCAGCAGAGACAGGGGGAATGAGCAGTTCTTC. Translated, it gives CASRDRGNEQFF.

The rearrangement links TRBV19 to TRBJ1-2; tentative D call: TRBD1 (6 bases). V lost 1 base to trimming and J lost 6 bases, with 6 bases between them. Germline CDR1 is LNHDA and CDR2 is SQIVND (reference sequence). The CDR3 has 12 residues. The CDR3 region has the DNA TGTGCCAGTAGTATAGCAGGGGATGGCTACACCTTC. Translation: CASSIAGDGYTF.

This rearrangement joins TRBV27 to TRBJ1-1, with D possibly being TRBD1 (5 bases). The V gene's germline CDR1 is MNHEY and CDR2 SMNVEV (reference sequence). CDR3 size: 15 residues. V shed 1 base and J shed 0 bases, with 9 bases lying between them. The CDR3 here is CASSLLGTVNTEAFF. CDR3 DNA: TGTGCCAGCAGTTTATTAGGGACGGTGAACACTGAAGCTTTCTTT.

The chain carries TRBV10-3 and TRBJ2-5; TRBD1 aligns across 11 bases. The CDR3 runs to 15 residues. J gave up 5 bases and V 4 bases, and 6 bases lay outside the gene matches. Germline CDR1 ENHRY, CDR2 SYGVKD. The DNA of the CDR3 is TGTGCCATCAGTGGGGGACAGGGGGTCGGGGAGACCCAGTACTTC. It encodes CAISGGQGVGETQYF.

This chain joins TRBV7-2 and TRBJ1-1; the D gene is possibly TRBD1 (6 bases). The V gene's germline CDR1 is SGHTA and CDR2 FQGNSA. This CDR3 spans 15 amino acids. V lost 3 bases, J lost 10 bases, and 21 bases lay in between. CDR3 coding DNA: TGTGCCAGCAGCTTCCTATCCCGACAGGTGGGGGGAGCTTTCTTT. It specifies CASSFLSRQVGGAFF. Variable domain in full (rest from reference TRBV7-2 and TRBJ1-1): GAGVSQSPSNKVTEKGKDVELRCDPISGHTALYWYRQSLGQGLEFLIYFQGNSAPDKSGLPSDRFSAERTGGSVSTLTIQRTQQEDSAVYLCASSFLSRQVGGAFFGQGTRLTVV.

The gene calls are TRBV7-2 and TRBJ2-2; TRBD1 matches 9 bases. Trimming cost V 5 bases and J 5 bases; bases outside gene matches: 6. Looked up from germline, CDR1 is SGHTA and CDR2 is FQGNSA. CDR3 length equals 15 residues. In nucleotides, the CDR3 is TGTGCCAGCAGCAACCGACAGGGGGGAACCGGGGAGCTGTTTTTT. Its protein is CASSNRQGGTGELFF.

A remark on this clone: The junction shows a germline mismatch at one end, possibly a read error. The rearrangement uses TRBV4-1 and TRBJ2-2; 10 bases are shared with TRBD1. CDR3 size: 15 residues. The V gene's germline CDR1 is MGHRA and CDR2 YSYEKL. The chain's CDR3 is CASSLDRGMAGELLF. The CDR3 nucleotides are TGCGCCAGCAGTCTGGACAGGGGGATGGCCGGGGAGCTGCTTTTT.

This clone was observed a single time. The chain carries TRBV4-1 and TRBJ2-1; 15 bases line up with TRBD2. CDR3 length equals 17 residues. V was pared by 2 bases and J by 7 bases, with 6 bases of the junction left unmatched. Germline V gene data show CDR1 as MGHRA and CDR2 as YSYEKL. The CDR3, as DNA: TGCGCCAGCAGCCAAAAAGGACTAGCGGGAGGGCGGAATGAGCAGTTCTTC. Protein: CASSQKGLAGGRNEQFF.

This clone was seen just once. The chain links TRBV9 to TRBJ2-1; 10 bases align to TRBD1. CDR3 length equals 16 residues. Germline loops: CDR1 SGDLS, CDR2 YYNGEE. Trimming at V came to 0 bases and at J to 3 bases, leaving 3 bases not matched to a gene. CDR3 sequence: CASSVGGQGGYNEQFF. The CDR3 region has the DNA TGTGCCAGCAGCGTAGGAGGACAGGGGGGCTACAATGAGCAGTTCTTC.

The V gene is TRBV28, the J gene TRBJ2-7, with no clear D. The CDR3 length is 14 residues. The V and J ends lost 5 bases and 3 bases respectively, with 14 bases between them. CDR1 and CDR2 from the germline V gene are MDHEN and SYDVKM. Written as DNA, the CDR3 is TGTGCCAGCAGTCGGGCCGGACCAATCTACGAGCAGTACTTC. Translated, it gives CASSRAGPIYEQYF.

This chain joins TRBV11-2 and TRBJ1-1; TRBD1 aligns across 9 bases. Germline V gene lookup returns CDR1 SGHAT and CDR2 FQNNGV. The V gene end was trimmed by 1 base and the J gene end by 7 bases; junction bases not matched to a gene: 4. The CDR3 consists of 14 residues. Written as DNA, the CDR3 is TGTGCCAGCAGCTTAGGGGACAGGGCGGTTGAAGCTTTCTTT. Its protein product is CASSLGDRAVEAFF.

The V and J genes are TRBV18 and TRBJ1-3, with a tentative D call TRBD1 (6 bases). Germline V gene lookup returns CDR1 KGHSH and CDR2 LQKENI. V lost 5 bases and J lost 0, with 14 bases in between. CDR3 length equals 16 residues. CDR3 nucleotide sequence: TGTGCCAGCTCATCGGGACACCTAAGCTCTGGAAACACCATATATTTT. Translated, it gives CASSSGHLSSGNTIYF.

The CDR3 DNA reads as TGCGCCAGCAGCCAAGACCTAGCGGGGGACGACACCGGGGAGCTGTTTTTT. Encoded protein: CASSQDLAGDDTGELFF. J is TRBJ2-2 and V is TRBV4-1; 10 nucleotides line up with TRBD2. The CDR3 runs to 17 residues. Germline lookup yields CDR1 MGHRA and CDR2 YSYEKL. V was pared by 0 bases and J by 3 bases, with 4 bases of the junction left unmatched.

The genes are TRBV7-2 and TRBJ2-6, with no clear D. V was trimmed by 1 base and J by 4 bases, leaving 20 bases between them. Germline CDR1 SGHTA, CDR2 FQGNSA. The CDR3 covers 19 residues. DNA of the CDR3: TGTGCCAGCAGCTTAGAAGGGCGACACGTTTACTCGGGGGCCAACGTCCTGACTTTC. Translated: CASSLEGRHVYSGANVLTF.

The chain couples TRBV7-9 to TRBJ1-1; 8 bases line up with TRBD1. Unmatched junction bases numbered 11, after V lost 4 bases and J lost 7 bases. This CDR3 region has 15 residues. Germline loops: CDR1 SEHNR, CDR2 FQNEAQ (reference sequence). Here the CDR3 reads CASSSYIQGAIEAFF. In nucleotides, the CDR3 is TGTGCCAGCAGCTCCTACATTCAGGGGGCAATTGAAGCTTTCTTT.

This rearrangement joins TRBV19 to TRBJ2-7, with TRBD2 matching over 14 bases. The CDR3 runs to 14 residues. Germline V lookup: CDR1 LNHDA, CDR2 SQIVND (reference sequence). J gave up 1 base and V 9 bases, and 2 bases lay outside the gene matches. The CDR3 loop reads CASRTSGGSYEQYF. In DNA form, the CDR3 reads TGTGCCAGCCGGACTAGCGGGGGGTCCTACGAGCAGTACTTC.

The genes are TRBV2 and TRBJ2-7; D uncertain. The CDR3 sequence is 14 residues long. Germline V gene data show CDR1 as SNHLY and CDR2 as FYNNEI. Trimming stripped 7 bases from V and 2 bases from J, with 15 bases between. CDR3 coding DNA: TGTGCCAGCACCGAGACCCAAGCCCCCTACGAGCAGTACTTC. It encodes CASTETQAPYEQYF.

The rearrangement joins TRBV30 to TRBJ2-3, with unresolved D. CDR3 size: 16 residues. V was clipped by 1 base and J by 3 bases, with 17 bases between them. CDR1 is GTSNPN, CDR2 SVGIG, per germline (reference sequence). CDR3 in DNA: TGTGCCTGGAGTGGGATTCCCTTCCGGGCAACAGATACGCAGTATTTT. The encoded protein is CAWSGIPFRATDTQYF.

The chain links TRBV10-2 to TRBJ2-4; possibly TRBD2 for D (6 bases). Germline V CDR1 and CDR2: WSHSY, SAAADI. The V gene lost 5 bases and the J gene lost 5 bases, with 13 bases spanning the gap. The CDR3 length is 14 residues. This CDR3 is CASSLSGGENIQYF. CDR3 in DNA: TGCGCCAGCAGTCTGTCCGGGGGAGAAAACATTCAGTACTTC.

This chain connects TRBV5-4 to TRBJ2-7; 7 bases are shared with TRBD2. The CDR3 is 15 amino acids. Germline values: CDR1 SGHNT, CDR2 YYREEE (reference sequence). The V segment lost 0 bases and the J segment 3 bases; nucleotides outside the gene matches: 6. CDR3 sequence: CASSLALGGNYEQYF. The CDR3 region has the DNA TGTGCCAGCAGCTTGGCCCTGGGGGGGAACTACGAGCAGTACTTC.

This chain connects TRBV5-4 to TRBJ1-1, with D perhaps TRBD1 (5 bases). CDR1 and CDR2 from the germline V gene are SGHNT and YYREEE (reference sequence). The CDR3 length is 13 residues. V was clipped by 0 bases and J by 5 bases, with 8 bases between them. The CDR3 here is CASSLAGATEAFF. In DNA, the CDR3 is TGTGCCAGCAGCTTGGCCGGGGCTACTGAAGCTTTCTTT. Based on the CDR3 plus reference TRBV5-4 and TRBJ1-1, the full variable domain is ETGVTQSPTHLIKTRGQQVTLRCSSQSGHNTVSWYQQALGQGPQFIFQYYREEENGRGNFPPRFSGLQFPNYSSELNVNALELDDSALYLCASSLAGATEAFFGQGTRLTVV.

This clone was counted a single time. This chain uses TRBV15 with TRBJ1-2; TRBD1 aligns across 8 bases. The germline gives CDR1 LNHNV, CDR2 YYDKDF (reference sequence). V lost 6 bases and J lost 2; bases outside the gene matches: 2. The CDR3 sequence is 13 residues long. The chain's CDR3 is CATSGQGNYGYTF. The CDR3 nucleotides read TGTGCCACCAGTGGACAGGGAAACTATGGCTACACCTTC.

CDR3 amino acids: CASRFLTDGYEQYF. The CDR3 region has the DNA TGCGCCAGCCGTTTTCTAACGGACGGGTACGAGCAGTACTTC. The genes are TRBV5-1 and TRBJ2-7; no clear D. Germline V CDR1 and CDR2: SGHRS, YFSETQ. The V gene lost 7 bases and the J gene lost 4 bases, with 18 bases spanning the gap. The CDR3 is 14 residues long.

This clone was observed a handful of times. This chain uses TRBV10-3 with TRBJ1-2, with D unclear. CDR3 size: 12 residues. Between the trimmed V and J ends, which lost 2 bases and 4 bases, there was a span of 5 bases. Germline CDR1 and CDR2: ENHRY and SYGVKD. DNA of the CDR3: TGTGCCATCAGTGAGCACGGCTATGGCTACACCTTC. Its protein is CAISEHGYGYTF.

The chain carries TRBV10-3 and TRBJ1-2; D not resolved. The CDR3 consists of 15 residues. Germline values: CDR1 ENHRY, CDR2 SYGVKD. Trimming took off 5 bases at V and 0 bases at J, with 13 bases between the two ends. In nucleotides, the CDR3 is TGTGCCATCAGTCCCTTAATGGATCCTAACTATGGCTACACCTTC. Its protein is CAISPLMDPNYGYTF.

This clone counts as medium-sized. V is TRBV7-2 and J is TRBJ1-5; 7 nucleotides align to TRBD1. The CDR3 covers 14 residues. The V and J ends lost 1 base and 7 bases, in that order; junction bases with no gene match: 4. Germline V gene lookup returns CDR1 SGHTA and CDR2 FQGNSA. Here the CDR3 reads CASSLEGAGQPQHF. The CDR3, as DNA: TGTGCCAGCAGCTTAGAGGGGGCCGGCCAGCCCCAGCATTTT.

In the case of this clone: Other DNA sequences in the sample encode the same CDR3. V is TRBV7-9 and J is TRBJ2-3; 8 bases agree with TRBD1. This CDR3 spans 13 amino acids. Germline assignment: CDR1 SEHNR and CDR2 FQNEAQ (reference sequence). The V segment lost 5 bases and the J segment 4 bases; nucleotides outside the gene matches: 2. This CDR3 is CASSPRGPDTQYF. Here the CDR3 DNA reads TGTGCCAGCAGCCCCAGGGGGCCAGATACGCAGTATTTT.

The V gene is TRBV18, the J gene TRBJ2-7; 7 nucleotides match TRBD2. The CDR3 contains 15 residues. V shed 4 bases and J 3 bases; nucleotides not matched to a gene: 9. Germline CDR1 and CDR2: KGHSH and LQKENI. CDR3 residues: CASSRNPASGYEQYF. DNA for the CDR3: TGTGCCAGCTCACGAAACCCGGCTAGCGGCTACGAGCAGTACTTC. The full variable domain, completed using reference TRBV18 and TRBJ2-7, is NAGVMQNPRHLVRRRGQEARLRCSPMKGHSHVYWYRQLPEEGLKFMVYLQKENIIDESGMPKERFSAEFPKEGPSILRIQQVVRGDSAAYFCASSRNPASGYEQYFGPGTRLTVT.